The 5 T cell receptor beta chains reported below all come from one sample, sequenced in a study of T-cell reconstitution after alpha-beta-depleted transplantation in children. The TCRbeta library was prepared with unique molecular identifiers. Each CDR3 protein is one row after TCRdb ran MiXCR on the PCR reads. The sample records about 540,000 distinct CDR3 sequences, 25% to 30% being singletons. This material consisted of PBMCs, taken before TCRalphabeta/CD19-depleted stem cell transplant. These receptors were taken from a boy younger than two with Wiskott-Aldrich syndrome, due to receive a stem cell transplant.

Notes on this clonotype: The junction departs from the called germline gene at one end, perhaps through a read error. This chain links TRBV7-6 with TRBJ2-7, with TRBD2 matching 9 bases. Germline-derived CDR1 and CDR2 are SGHVS and FNYEAQ. The CDR3 contains 20 residues. The CDR3, as DNA: TGTGTCAGCAGCTTAGAAATAGAACTCCGAAATAGCGGGAGCATATACGAGCAGTACTTC. The encoded protein is CVSSLEIELRNSGSIYEQYF.

A few counts support this clonotype. The V call is TRBV7-2, the J call TRBJ2-5, with no clear D. The V end lost 4 bases, the J end lost 5 bases, and 8 bases lay between the germline ends. Germline assignment: CDR1 SGHTA and CDR2 FQGNSA. CDR3 length: 12 amino acids. This CDR3 reads CASSSPWETQYF. As DNA, the CDR3 is TGTGCCAGCAGCTCCCCGTGGGAGACCCAGTACTTC.

This chain links TRBV20-1 with TRBJ2-7; no definite D call. The CDR3 loop spans 12 amino acids. Trimming cost V 3 bases and J 4 bases, with 10 bases left between them. Germline CDR1 reads DFQATT; CDR2 reads SNEGSKA (reference sequence). CDR3 loop: CSASARSYEQYF. CDR3 nucleotide sequence: TGCAGTGCTAGTGCCAGGAGTTACGAGCAGTACTTC.

This chain joins TRBV5-1 and TRBJ2-3, with D tentatively TRBD1 (6 bases). The V gene lost 0 bases and the J gene lost 2 bases, with 10 bases spanning the gap. The CDR3 totals 15 residues. In germline, CDR1 is SGHRS, CDR2 YFSETQ. CDR3 bases: TGCGCCAGCAGCTTGGGTGGGACAACCACAGATACGCAGTATTTT. It yields the protein CASSLGGTTTDTQYF.

The rearrangement uses TRBV24-1 and TRBJ2-5; D not certain. This CDR3 spans 17 amino acids. V lost 0 bases to trimming and J lost 2 bases, with 15 bases between them. Germline CDR1 is KGHDR and CDR2 is SFDVKD. The CDR3 region is CATSDLSVIALQETQYF. The CDR3 DNA sequence: TGTGCCACCAGTGATTTGTCCGTGATCGCCCTTCAAGAGACCCAGTACTTC.